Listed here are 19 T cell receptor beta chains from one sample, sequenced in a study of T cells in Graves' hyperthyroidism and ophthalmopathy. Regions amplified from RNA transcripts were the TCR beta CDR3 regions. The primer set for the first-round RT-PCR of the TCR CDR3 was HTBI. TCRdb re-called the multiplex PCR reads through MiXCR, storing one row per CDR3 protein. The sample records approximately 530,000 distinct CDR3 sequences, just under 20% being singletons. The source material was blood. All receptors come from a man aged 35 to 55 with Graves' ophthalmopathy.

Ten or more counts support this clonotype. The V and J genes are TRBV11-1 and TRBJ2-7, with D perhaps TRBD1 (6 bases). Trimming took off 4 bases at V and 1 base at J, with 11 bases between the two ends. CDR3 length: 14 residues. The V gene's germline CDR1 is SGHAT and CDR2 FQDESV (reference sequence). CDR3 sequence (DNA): TGTGCCAGCAGCTCGCGACAGGCGTCCTACGAGCAGTACTTC. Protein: CASSSRQASYEQYF.

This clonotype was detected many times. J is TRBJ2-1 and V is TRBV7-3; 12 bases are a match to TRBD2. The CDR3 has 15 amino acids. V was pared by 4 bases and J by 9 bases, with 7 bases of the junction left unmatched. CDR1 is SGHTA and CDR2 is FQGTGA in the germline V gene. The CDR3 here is CASSSGLAGRGEQFF. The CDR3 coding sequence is TGTGCCAGCAGCTCCGGACTAGCGGGAAGGGGTGAGCAGTTCTTC.

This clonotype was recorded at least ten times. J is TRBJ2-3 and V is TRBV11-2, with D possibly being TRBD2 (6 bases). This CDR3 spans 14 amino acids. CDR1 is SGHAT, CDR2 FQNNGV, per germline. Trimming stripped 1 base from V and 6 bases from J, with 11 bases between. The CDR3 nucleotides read TGTGCCAGCAGCTTAGCACCGGGGAGGGATACGCAGTATTTT. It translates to CASSLAPGRDTQYF.

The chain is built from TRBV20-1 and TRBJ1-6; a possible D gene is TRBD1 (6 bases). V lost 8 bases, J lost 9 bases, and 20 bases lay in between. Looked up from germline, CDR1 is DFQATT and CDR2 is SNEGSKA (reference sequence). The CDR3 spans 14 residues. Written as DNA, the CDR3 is TGCAGTACGAGCCCTGGGACACCTCTTTCACCCCTCCACTTT. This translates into CSTSPGTPLSPLHF.

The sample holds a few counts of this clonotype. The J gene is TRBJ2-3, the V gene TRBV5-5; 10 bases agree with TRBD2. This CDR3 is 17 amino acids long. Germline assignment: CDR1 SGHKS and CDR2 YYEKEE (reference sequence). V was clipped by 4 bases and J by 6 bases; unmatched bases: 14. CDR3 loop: CASSPVMERGGSDTQYF. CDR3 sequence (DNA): TGTGCCAGCAGCCCGGTCATGGAGCGGGGGGGCTCTGATACGCAGTATTTT.

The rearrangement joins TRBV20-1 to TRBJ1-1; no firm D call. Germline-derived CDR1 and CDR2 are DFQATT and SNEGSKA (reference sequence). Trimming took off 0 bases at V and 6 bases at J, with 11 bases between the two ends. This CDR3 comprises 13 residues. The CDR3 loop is CSARDSAEAEAFF. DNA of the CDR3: TGCAGTGCTAGAGATTCGGCAGAGGCTGAAGCTTTCTTT.

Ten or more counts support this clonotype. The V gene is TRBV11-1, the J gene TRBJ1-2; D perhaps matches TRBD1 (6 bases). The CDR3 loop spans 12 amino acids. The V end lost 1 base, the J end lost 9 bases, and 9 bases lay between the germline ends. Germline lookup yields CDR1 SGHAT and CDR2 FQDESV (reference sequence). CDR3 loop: CASSLVGGSYTF. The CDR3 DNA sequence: TGTGCCAGCAGCTTAGTCGGGGGCAGCTACACCTTC.

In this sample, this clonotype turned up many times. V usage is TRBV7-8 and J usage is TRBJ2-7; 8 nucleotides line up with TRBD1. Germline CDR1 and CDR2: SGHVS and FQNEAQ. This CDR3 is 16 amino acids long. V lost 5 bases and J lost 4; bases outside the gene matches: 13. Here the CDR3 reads CASSHAQGARPYEQYF. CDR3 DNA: TGTGCCAGCAGCCACGCCCAGGGGGCTCGTCCTTACGAGCAGTACTTC.

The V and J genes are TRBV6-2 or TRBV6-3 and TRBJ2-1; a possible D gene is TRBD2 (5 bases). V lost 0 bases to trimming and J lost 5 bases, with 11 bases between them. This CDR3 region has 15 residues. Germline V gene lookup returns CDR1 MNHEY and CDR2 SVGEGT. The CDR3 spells CASSYSDWGDNEQFF. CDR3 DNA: TGTGCCAGCAGTTACTCTGATTGGGGAGACAATGAGCAGTTCTTC.

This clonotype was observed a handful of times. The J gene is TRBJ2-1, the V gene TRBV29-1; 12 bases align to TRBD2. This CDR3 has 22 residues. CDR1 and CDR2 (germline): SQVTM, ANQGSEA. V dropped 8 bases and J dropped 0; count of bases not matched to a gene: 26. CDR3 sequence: CSTTYGAGLAGHRGGSYNEQFF. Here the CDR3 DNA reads TGCAGCACCACCTATGGGGCAGGACTAGCGGGACACCGTGGGGGCTCCTACAATGAGCAGTTCTTC.

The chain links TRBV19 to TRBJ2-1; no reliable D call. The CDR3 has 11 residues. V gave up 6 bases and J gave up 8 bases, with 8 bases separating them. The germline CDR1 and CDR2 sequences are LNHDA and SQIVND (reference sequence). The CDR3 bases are TGTGCCAGTAGCTTGTGGGATGAGCAGTTCTTC. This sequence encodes CASSLWDEQFF.

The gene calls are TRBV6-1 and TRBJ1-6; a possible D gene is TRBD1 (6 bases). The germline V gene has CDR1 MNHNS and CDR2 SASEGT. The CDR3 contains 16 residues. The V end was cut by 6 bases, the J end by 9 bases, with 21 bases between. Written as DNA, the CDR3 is TGTGCCAGCAGCCTACAAAACAGGGTATTAGGTTCACCCCTCCACTTT. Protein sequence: CASSLQNRVLGSPLHF.

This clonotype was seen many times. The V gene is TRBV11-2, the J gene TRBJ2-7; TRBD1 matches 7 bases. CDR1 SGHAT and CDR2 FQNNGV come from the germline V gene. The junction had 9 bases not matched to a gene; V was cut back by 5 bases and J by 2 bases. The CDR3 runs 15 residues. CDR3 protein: CASSPYRGDTYEQYF. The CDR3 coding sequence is TGTGCCAGCAGCCCATACAGGGGCGATACCTACGAGCAGTACTTC.

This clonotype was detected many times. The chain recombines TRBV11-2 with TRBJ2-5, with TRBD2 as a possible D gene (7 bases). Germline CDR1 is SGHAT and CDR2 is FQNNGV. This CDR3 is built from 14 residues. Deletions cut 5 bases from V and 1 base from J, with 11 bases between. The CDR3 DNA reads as TGTGCCAGCAGCCCGGGGGGCATCCAAGAGACCCAGTACTTC. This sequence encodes CASSPGGIQETQYF.

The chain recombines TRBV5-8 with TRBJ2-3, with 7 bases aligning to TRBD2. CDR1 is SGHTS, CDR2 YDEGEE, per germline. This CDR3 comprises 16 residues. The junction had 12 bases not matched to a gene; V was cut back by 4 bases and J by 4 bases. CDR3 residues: CASSPGAGWGADTQYF. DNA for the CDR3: TGTGCCAGCAGCCCAGGAGCGGGATGGGGCGCAGATACGCAGTATTTT.

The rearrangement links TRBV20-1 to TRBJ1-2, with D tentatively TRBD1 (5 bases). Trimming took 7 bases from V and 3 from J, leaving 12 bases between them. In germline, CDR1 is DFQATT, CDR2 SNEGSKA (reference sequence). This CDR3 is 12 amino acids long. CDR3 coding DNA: TGCAGTGTCAGGGTGGACGACTATGGCTACACCTTC. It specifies CSVRVDDYGYTF.

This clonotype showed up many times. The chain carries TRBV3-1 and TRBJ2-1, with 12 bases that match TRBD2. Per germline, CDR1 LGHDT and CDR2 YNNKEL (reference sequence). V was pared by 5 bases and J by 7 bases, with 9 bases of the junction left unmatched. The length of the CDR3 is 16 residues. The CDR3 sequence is CASSKPTGLAGNEQFF. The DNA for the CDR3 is TGTGCCAGCAGCAAGCCAACTGGACTAGCGGGAAATGAGCAGTTCTTC.

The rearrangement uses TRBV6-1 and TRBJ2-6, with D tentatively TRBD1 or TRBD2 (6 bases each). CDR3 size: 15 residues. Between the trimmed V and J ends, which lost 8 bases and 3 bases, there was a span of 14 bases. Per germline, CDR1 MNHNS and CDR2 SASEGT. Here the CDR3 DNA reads TGTGCCAGCTCTTGGGGGGCTCTTGGGGCCAACGTCCTGACTTTC. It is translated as CASSWGALGANVLTF.

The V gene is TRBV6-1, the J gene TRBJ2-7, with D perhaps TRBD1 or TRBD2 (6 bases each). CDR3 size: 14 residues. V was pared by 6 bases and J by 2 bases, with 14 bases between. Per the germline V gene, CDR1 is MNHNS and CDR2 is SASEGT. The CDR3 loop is CASRKAGGPYEQYF. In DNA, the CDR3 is TGTGCCAGCAGGAAAGCCGGGGGCCCCTACGAGCAGTACTTC.